This TCR beta chain emerged from a study of blood T cell repertoires in COVID-19. Background on the study: PBMCs, B-cell-depleted T cells, or T cells were the source of the cDNA or gDNA that made up the material.

Clones were sequenced by immunoSEQ multiplex PCR, and TCRdb holds only the in-frame ones, with some missing. Here the sample spans more than 50,000 clones, around nine tenths being singletons. This clone was counted only a few times. Other nucleotide sequences in the sample specify the same CDR3. The sequencing input was peripheral blood. This TCR derives from a woman in her 40s with active COVID-19.

CDR3 coding DNA: TGTGCCAGCAGCCCCGGAGCTAACTATGGCTACACCTTC. Amino acids: CASSPGANYGYTF. The rearrangement links TRBV6-5 to TRBJ1-2; D is ambiguous. V was shortened by 6 bases and J by 0 bases, with 8 bases between the two germline ends. CDR1 and CDR2 (germline): MNHEY, SVGAGI. The CDR3 is 13 amino acids.